There are many counts of the clone carrying this TCR beta chain. Per germline, CDR1 MNHEY and CDR2 SVGEGT. This CDR3 spans 15 amino acids. Trimming took off 6 bases at V and 0 bases at J, with 12 bases between the two ends. The data are from a study of T cells after yellow fever vaccination. TCRdb passed the 5' RACE reads through MiXCR, listing each CDR3 protein once. The repertoire includes under 300,000 distinct CDR3 sequences, 6.9% of them detected once, and approximately 0.85% sits in the top ten. Sequenced material: CD4+ T cells sorted from PBMCs, taken 15 days after the yellow fever booster vaccination. The chain couples TRBV6-2 or TRBV6-3 to TRBJ2-1; D remains unclear. This receptor was obtained from a man aged 30 to 39 who received the YFV17D yellow fever vaccine. The CDR3 sequence is CASRPTRSSYNEQFF. CDR3 bases: TGTGCCAGCAGACCCACACGGAGCTCCTACAATGAGCAGTTCTTC.